This entry is about one T cell receptor beta chain. Every sampled donor was Caucasian and healthy. Trimming stripped 4 bases from V and 1 base from J, with 20 bases between. This CDR3 is 18 amino acids long. Germline V lookup: CDR1 MNHNS, CDR2 SASEGT. A single record per CDR3 protein comes from TCRdb applying MiXCR to the 5' RACE reads. The table includes 350,000 to 500,000 distinct CDR3 sequences, about a fifth detected once. This sample is drawn from a study of identical twins. This sequence was found in a man aged 45-65 years in good health. Sequencing was performed on naive T cells sorted from blood. This rearrangement joins TRBV6-1 to TRBJ1-5, with a tentative D call TRBD1 (5 bases). The CDR3 protein is CASSAVPPGVSSNQPQHF. The CDR3 DNA reads as TGTGCCAGCAGTGCCGTCCCGCCGGGGGTATCGAGCAATCAGCCCCAGCATTTT.